These T cell receptor beta chains were read from a single sample in a study of cytomegalovirus exposure and HLA in healthy donors. Only in-frame clones appear in the TCRdb table, and some are missing; sequencing was by immunoSEQ multiplex PCR. Here the sample spans about 200,000 clones, around 79% being singletons. Sequences were obtained from PBMCs. The receptor source for this set is a woman aged 25 to 45 in good health and CMV-seropositive. Each CDR3 is given with its conserved first and last residue. A D gene is named only where the DNA matches it firmly. Where a row states a size, it is once, few, many or the class of an expanded clone; other rows omit it.

V gene	D gene	clone size	J gene	CDR3 DNA	CDR3 protein
TRBV27	.	.	TRBJ1-5	TGTGCCAGCAGTTTTTCTTGGGGGGGAAATCAGCCCCAGCATTTT	CASSFSWGGNQPQHF
TRBV4-3	TRBD1	.	TRBJ1-5	TGCGCCAGCAGCCCGAGACAGGGGGTCGATCAGCCCCAGCATTTT	CASSPRQGVDQPQHF
TRBV29-1	TRBD1	.	TRBJ1-4	TGCAGCGTTGAACAGGGGGTCAATGAAAAACTGTTTTTT	CSVEQGVNEKLFF
TRBV4-1	.	.	TRBJ1-2	TGCGCCAGCAGCCAAACTAGTCTTAACTATGGCTACACCTTC	CASSQTSLNYGYTF
TRBV27	TRBD1	.	TRBJ2-1	TGTGCCAGCAGGGTAGGTGGATCAGGGGGCTGGAGTGAGCAGTTCTTC	CASRVGGSGGWSEQFF
TRBV27	.	.	TRBJ2-7	TGTGCCAGCAGTTTAGACAGTTCCTACGAGCAGTACTTC	CASSLDSSYEQYF
TRBV7-9	.	.	TRBJ2-2	TGTGCCAGCAACTTAGCGGTCCTATACACCGGGGAGCTGTTTTTT	CASNLAVLYTGELFF
TRBV11-3	.	.	TRBJ2-3	TGTGCCAGCAGCCAGGCGCTAGCTAGTACAGATACGCAGTATTTT	CASSQALASTDTQYF
TRBV18	.	.	TRBJ1-1	TGTGCCAGCTCACCTAATCCGAACACTGAAGCTTTCTTT	CASSPNPNTEAFF
TRBV5-1	TRBD1	.	TRBJ2-2	TGCGCCAGCAGCAAGGACAGGGCGGAACGGGAGCTGTTTTTT	CASSKDRAERELFF
TRBV27	TRBD1	.	TRBJ1-1	TGTGCCAGCAGAGAGACAGGGCCGAACACTGAAGCTTTCTTT	CASRETGPNTEAFF
TRBV9	.	.	TRBJ1-2	TGTGCCAGCAGCGTAGGGGGAGGGGACTATGGCTACACCTTC	CASSVGGGDYGYTF
TRBV18	TRBD1	.	TRBJ2-4	TGTGCCAGCTCACCTAGGGACAGGGGAGTGAACATTCAGTACTTC	CASSPRDRGVNIQYF
TRBV9	TRBD2	few	TRBJ2-5	TGTGCCAGCAGCGTGGGGACTAGTGGTTGGCAAGAGACCCAGTACTTC	CASSVGTSGWQETQYF
TRBV28	.	.	TRBJ2-7	TGTGCCAGCACCCCAAGGACGTCTCGGGGCTCCTACGAGCAGTACTTC	CASTPRTSRGSYEQYF